Given below is one TCR beta chain in context. The antigen it recognizes is unknown. Per-nucleotide qualities are absent, and no much larger clonotype sits a single base away. These data originate in a study of shared clonotypes between healthy human individuals (dated by TCRdb to about 2020). About the full investigation: A couple of women and a few men aged 18 to 49 years were included in the cohort. To increase sequencing depth and limit assay-specific biases, TCR repertoire library preparation and sequencing were carried out by different laboratories using diverse techniques. To estimate repertoire size and how much clonotypes are shared between individuals, the study performed deep sequencing of blood TCR repertoires from about five healthy adults. Each donor's leukapheresis produced roughly between roughly 0.94 and 9.5 billion PBMCs. Per donor, three plates each were used for CD4 naive and CD4 memory, two for CD8 naive, and one for CD8 memory. Broad study findings and their caveats: Naive subsets generally had larger estimated clonotype richness than memory subsets. Sampling was restricted to blood, and TCR repertoires in tissue are likely to differ from TCR repertoires in blood. Based on pairwise subsampling, the degree of clonotype sharing among donors was expected to be affected by sequencing depth. Compared with non-shared clonotypes, the clonotypes found in all four sorted-subset donors had higher generation probabilities. Sharing across several donors was observed for roughly 5.4% of naive CD4, around 3.5% of naive CD8, roughly 2.3% of memory CD4, and about 0.38% of memory CD8 clonotypes. Because the study included only a small number of donors, the genetic and exposure-history diversity represented was limited. Incomplete sequencing was indicated by rarefaction of sorted-subset datasets, despite the large sequencing depth.

Using the deep immunoSEQ assay, multiplex PCR amplified TCR CDR3 regions from genomic DNA. Extracted genomic DNA from each cell subset was spread evenly across all wells of several immunoSEQ 96-well plates, with each plate serving as a replicate. For sorted subsets, approximately 210 ng of genomic DNA, equivalent to some 30,000 T cell genomes, went into each replicate PCR. Purified libraries were quantified with a Qubit 3.0 fluorometer, sized on a Bioanalyzer 2100, and re-quantified with the KAPA Library Quantification kit. A separate single-read 150-cycle Illumina NextSeq 550 flow cell was used to sequence each immunoSEQ 96-well plate. Turning to the authors' computational methods: Because the immunoSEQ output held only junctional sequences and lacked quality scores, the filtering could not match the filtering applied to full-length reads. Sequences were annotated with PyIR, a Python wrapper for IgBLAST v1.9, using IMGT germline references to assign V/J genes and CDR3. Reads were removed for weak V/J assignments (E-value above 1e-6), missing CDR3, stop codons, out-of-frame junctions, or ambiguous translated residues. V3J clonotypes were defined by identical inferred V gene, J gene, and CDR3 amino acid sequence. To compute the percentage overlap between repertoires, the number of shared unique clonotypes was divided by the size of the smaller repertoire. Richness of each repertoire was evaluated using RTK rarefaction, the Chao1 estimator, and Recon v2.1 estimates of unobserved clonotypes. Generation probabilities were computed with OLGA for all TCRbeta clonotypes obtained by the gDNA method from four donors. The table was pulled from immuneACCESS by TCRdb, which kept in-frame rearrangements only. Such tables lose some clones; where checked, under half of the loss comes from unresolved V genes, and the rest has no known cause. V, J and clone size were drawn from that table, and D and trimming were deduced from the DNA. This sample comprises approximately 840,000 clones, around 96% of them detected only once. The ten biggest clones cover roughly 0.23% of the sample.

Relative to germline, V is 5 bases shorter and J is 0 bases shorter, with 20 bases between their ends. CDR1 and CDR2 were assigned from the germline V gene as SQVTM and ANQGSEA. Including cysteine and phenylalanine, the CDR3 has 18 amino acids. CDR3 DNA is the only sequence kept; it has 54 bases, read in frame from the first base. For the CD8 naive samples, CD45RO-negative cells were positively selected for CCR7, yielding a CD45RA+CCR7+ population from which TemRA cells were excluded. Healthy HIV-negative adults with no recently reported acute infections or vaccinations were included as donors. Every donor was a Caucasian adult residing in Nashville, Tennessee, USA. After blood collection by leukapheresis, PBMCs were isolated using Ficoll-Histopaque density gradient centrifugation and then cryopreserved in the vapor phase of liquid nitrogen. Purity and quantity of every magnetically sorted T cell population were checked by analytical flow cytometry. Genomic DNA was isolated from every sorted fraction and measured by UV absorbance on a Nanodrop 2000c.

The V and J segments used are TRBV29-1 and TRBJ2-6; the D call is possibly TRBD1 or TRBD2, each sharing 6 bases. The sequenced sample was naive CD8+ T cells sorted from blood. The meaning of the sample's cell subset or site label: CD45RA+CCR7+. This receptor was taken from a man aged 25 to 45 in good health. CDR3 loop: CSVSGGGYPSSGANVLTF. The bases are TGCAGCGTTTCCGGAGGGGGTTACCCTAGCTCTGGGGCCAACGTCCTGACTTTC.